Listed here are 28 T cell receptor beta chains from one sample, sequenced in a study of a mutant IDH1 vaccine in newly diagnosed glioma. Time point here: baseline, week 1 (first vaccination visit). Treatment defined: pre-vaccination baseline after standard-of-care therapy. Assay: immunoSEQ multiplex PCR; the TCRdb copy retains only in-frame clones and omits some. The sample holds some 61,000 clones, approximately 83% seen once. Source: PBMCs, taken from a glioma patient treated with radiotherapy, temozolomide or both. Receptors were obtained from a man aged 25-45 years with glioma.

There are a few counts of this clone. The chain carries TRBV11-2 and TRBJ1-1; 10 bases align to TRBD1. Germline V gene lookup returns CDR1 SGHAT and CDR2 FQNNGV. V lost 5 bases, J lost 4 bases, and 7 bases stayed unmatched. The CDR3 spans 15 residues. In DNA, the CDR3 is TGTGCCAGCAGCGCCGGACAGGGGGTCGGCACTGAAGCTTTCTTT. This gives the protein CASSAGQGVGTEAFF. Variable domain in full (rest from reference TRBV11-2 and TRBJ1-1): EAGVAQSPRYKIIEKRQSVAFWCNPISGHATLYWYQQILGQGPKLLIQFQNNGVVDDSQLPKDRFSAERLKGVDSTLKIQPAKLEDSAVYLCASSAGQGVGTEAFFGQGTRLTVV.

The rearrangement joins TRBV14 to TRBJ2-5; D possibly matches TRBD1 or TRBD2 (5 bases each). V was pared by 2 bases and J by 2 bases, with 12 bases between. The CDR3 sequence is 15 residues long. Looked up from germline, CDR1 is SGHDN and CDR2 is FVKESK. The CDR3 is CASSQRWGMQETQYF. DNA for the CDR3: TGTGCCAGCAGCCAACGGTGGGGGATGCAAGAGACCCAGTACTTC.

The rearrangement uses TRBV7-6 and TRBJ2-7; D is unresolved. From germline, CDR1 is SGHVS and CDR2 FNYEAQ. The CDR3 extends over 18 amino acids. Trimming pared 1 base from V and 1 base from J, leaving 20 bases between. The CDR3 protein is CASSLGPGFSEVSYEQYF. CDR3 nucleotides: TGTGCCAGCAGCTTAGGTCCCGGTTTTAGTGAGGTATCCTACGAGCAGTACTTC.

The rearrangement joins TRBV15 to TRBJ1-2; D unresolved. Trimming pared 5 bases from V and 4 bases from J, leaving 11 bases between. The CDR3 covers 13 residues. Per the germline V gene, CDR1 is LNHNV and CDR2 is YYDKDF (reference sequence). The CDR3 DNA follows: TGTGCCACCAGCCCCTACCGCGGCTATGGCTACACCTTC. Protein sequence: CATSPYRGYGYTF.

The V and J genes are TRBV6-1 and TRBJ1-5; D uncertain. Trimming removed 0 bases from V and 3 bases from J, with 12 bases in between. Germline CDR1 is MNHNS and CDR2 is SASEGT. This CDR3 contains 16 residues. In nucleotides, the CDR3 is TGTGCCAGCAGTGAAGCTAGGAGGGTGCTCAATCAGCCCCAGCATTTT. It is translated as CASSEARRVLNQPQHF.

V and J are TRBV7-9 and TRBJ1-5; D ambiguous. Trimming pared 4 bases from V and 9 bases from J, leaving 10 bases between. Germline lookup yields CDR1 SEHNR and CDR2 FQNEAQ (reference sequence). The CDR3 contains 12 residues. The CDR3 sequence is CASSSPGGPQHF. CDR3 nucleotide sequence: TGTGCCAGCAGCTCCCCGGGAGGGCCCCAGCATTTT.

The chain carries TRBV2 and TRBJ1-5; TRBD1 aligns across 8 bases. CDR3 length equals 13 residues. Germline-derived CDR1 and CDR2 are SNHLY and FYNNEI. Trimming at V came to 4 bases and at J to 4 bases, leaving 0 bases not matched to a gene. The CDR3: CASSGTGNQPQHF. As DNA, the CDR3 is TGTGCCAGCAGTGGGACAGGGAATCAGCCCCAGCATTTT.

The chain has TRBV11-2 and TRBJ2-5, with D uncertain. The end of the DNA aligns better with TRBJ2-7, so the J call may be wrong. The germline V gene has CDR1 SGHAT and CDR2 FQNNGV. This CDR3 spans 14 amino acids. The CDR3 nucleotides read TGTGCCAGCAGTCCTGTGGACGGTGATTACGAGCAGTACTTC. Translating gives CASSPVDGDYEQYF.

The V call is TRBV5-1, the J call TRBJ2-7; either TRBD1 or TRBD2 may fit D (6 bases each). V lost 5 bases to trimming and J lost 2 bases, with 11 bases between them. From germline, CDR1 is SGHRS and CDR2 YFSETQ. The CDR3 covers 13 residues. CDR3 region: CASRGRGAYEQYF. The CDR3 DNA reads TGCGCCAGCAGGGGAAGGGGGGCCTACGAGCAGTACTTC.

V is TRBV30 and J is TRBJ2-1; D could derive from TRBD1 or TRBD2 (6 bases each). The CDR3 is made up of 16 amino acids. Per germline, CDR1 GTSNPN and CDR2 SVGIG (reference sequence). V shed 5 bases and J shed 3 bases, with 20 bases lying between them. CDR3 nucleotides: TGTGCCTGGGCCCCGCGTATTGGGGGGCTCTACAATGAGCAGTTCTTC. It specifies CAWAPRIGGLYNEQFF.

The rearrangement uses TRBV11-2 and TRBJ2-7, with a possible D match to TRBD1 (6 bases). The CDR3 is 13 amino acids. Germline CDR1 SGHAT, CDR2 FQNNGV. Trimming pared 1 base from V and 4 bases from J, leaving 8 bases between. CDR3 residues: CASSLGRGYEQYF. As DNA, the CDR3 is TGTGCCAGCAGCTTAGGCAGGGGTTACGAGCAGTACTTC.

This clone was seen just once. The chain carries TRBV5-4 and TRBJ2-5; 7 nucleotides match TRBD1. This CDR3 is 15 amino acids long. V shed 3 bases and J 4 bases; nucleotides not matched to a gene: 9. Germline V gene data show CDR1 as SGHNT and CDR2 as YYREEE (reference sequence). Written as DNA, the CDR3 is TGTGCCAGCAGCTCGAGACAGGGTGTAAGAGAGACCCAGTACTTC. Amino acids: CASSSRQGVRETQYF. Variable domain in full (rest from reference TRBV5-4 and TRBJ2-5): ETGVTQSPTHLIKTRGQQVTLRCSSQSGHNTVSWYQQALGQGPQFIFQYYREEENGRGNFPPRFSGLQFPNYSSELNVNALELDDSALYLCASSSRQGVRETQYFGPGTRLLVL.

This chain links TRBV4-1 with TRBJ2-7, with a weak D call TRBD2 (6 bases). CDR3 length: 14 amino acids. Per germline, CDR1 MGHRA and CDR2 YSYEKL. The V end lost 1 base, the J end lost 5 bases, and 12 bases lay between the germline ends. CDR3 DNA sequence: TGCGCCAGCAGCCAAGTGGGGGGACCCCACGAGCAGTACTTC. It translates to CASSQVGGPHEQYF.

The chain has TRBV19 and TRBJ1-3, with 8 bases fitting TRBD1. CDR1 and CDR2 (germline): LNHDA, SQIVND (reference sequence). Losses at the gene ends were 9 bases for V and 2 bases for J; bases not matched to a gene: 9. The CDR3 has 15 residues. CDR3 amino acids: CASRTTGGTGNTIYF. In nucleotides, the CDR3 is TGTGCCAGCAGAACCACAGGGGGAACTGGAAACACCATATATTTT.

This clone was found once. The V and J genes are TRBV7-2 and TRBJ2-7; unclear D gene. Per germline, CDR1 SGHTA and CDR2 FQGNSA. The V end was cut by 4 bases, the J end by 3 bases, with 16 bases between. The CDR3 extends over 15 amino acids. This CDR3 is CASSSRSSPDYEQYF. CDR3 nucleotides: TGTGCCAGCAGCTCCAGGAGTTCACCAGACTACGAGCAGTACTTC.

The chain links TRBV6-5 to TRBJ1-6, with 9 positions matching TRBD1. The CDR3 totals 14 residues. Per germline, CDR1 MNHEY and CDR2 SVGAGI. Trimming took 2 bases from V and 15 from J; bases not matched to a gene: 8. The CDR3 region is CASSYRGQGRILHF. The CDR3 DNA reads TGTGCCAGCAGTTACCGAGGACAGGGGAGGATCCTCCACTTT.

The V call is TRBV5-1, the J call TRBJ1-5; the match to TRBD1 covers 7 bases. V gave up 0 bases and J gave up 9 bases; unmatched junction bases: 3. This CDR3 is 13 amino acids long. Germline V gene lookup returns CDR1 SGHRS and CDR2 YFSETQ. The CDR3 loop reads CASSLGQGLPQHF. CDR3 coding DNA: TGCGCCAGCAGCTTGGGACAGGGTCTGCCCCAGCATTTT.

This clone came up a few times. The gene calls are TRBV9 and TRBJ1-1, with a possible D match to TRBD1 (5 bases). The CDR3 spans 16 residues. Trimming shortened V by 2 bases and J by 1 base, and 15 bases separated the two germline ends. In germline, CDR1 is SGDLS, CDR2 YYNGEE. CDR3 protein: CASSVGPDRRNTEAFF. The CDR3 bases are TGTGCCAGCAGCGTGGGACCTGACAGAAGGAACACTGAAGCTTTCTTT. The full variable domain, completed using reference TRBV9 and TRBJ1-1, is DSGVTQTPKHLITATGQRVTLRCSPRSGDLSVYWYQQSLDQGLQFLIQYYNGEERAKGNILERFSAQQFPDLHSELNLSSLELGDSALYFCASSVGPDRRNTEAFFGQGTRLTVV.

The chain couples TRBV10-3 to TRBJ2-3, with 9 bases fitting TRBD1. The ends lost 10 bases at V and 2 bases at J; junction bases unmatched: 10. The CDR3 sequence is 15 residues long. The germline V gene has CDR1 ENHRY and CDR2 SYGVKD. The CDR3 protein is CATAENRGPTDTQYF. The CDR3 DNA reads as TGTGCCACAGCTGAAAACAGGGGGCCCACAGATACGCAGTATTTT.

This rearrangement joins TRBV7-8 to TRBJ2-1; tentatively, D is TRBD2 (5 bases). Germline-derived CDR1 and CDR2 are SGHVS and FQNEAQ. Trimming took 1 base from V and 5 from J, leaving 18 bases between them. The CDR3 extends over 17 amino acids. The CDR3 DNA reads TGTGCCAGCAGCTTAGTCCCGCTAAGGACGGAGGACAATGAGCAGTTCTTC. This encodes CASSLVPLRTEDNEQFF. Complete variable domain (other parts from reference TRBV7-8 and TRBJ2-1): GAGVSQSPRYKVAKRGQDVALRCDPISGHVSLFWYQQALGQGPEFLTYFQNEAQLDKSGLPSDRFFAERPEGSVSTLKIQRTQQEDSAVYLCASSLVPLRTEDNEQFFGPGTRLTVL.

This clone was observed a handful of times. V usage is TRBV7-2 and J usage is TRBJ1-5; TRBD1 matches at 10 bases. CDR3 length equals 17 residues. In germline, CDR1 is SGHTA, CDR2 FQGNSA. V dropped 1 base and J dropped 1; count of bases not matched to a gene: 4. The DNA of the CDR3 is TGTGCCAGCAGCTTAGGGTGGGGACAGGGGAGCAATCAGCCCCAGCATTTT. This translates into CASSLGWGQGSNQPQHF.

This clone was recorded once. CDR3 coding DNA: TGTGCCAGCAGTTACTCGCACAACTCCTACGAGCAGTACTTC. Translation gives CASSYSHNSYEQYF. The V gene is TRBV6-5, the J gene TRBJ2-7; D is ambiguous. V was clipped by 0 bases and J by 0 bases, with 6 bases between them. CDR3 size: 14 residues. CDR1 MNHEY and CDR2 SVGAGI come from the germline V gene.

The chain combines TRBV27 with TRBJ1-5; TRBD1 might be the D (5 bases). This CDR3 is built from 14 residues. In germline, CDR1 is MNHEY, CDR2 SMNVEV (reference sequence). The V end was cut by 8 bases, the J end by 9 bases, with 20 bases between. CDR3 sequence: CASGTGEPARPQHF. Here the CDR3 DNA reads TGTGCCAGCGGTACAGGAGAACCCGCCCGGCCCCAGCATTTT.

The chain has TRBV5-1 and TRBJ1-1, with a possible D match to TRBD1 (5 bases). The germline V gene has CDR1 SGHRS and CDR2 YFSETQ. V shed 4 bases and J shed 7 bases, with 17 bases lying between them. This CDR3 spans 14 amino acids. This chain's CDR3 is CASSAYRGHSEAFF. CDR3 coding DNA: TGCGCCAGCAGCGCCTACCGGGGCCACAGTGAAGCTTTCTTT.

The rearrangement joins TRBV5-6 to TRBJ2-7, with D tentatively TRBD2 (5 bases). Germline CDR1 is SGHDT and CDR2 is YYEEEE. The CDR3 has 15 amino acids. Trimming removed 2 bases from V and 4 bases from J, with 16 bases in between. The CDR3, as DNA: TGTGCCAGCAGCTTTAGGACTGTGGGCGGATACGAGCAGTACTTC. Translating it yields CASSFRTVGGYEQYF.

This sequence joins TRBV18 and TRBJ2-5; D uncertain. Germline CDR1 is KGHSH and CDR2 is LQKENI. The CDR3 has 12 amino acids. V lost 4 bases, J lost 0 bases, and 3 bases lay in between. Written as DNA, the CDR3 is TGTGCCAGCTCACGGTACCAAGAGACCCAGTACTTC. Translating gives CASSRYQETQYF.

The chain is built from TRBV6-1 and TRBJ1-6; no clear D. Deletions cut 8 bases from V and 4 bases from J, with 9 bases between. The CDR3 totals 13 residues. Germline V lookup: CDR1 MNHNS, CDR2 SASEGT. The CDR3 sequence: CASRTAYNSPLHF. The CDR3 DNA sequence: TGTGCCAGCCGAACAGCTTATAATTCACCCCTCCACTTT.

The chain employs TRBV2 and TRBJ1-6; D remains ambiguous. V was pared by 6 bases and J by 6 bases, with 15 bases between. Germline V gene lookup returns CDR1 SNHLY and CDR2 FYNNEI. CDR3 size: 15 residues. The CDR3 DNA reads TGTGCCAGCAGCGTGGAGAGGGTTACTAATTCACCCCTCCACTTT. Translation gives CASSVERVTNSPLHF.